The rows below give T cell receptor beta chains drawn from one sample of a study of post-analysis software for immune sequencing data. TCRdb re-derived calls from the PCR reads in MiXCR, one entry per CDR3 protein. The sample lists fewer than 550,000 distinct CDR3 sequences, roughly 34% occurring once. The sequencing sample was made of blood. Every receptor here comes from a girl aged 2 to 17 with multiple sclerosis. Both conserved end residues are part of each CDR3. The D gene is left open where the match is weak. For some rows the clone size is stated as once, few or many, or as a class when expanded; others skip it.

>TRBJ2-1|TRBV9|.|.
CASSAAVNEQFF
TGTGCCAGCAGCGCCGCGGTGAATGAGCAGTTCTTC
>TRBJ2-7|TRBV7-7|.|TRBD1
CASSSDRAGEQYF
TGTGCTAGCAGCTCGGACAGGGCCGGCGAGCAGTACTTC
>TRBJ2-7|TRBV2|.|.
CASSGGRIYEQYF
TGTGCCAGCAGTGGGGGACGCATCTACGAGCAGTACTTC
>TRBJ2-3|TRBV11-1|once|.
CASSLVDATSTDTQYF
TGTGCCAGCAGCTTAGTGGATGCTACTAGCACAGATACGCAGTATTTT
>TRBJ2-2|TRBV4-1|few|.
CASSQVGAGELFF
TGCGCCAGCAGCCAAGTGGGTGCCGGGGAGCTGTTTTTT
>TRBJ2-1|TRBV9|.|.
CASSVDPGRGSSEQFF
TGTGCCAGCAGCGTAGATCCAGGCCGAGGTTCCAGTGAGCAGTTCTTC
>TRBJ2-5|TRBV27|.|.
CASSWGAQETQYF
TGTGCCAGCAGTTGGGGGGCCCAAGAGACCCAGTACTTC
>TRBJ1-2|TRBV5-1|.|.
CASSLEGTIYGYTF
TGCGCCAGCAGCTTGGAAGGCACTATCTATGGCTACACCTTC
>TRBJ2-1|TRBV20-1|.|.
CSVRGRSYNEQFF
TGCAGTGTTAGGGGACGATCCTACAATGAGCAGTTCTTC
>TRBJ2-7|TRBV29-1|many|.
CSEPEQGQQYF
TGCAGCGAACCCGAACAGGGTCAGCAGTACTTC
>TRBJ2-7|TRBV29-1|.|.
CSVAYSQAYGQYF
TGCAGCGTTGCGTATAGCCAAGCCTACGGACAGTACTTC
>TRBJ2-6|TRBV3-1|few|.
CASSQSSGSGANVLTF
TGTGCCAGCAGCCAAAGTAGCGGCTCTGGGGCCAACGTCCTGACTTTC
>TRBJ2-7|TRBV7-3|.|.
CASSVTGQYNEQYF
TGTGCCAGCAGCGTCACGGGACAATACAATGAGCAGTACTTC
>TRBJ2-3|TRBV5-1|few|TRBD1
CASSSHVGQGVADTQYF
TGCGCCAGCAGCTCACACGTGGGACAGGGGGTCGCAGATACGCAGTATTTT
>TRBJ1-1|TRBV11-1|few|.
CASRSPGNPTEAFF
TGTGCCAGCAGGTCCCCCGGGAATCCCACTGAAGCTTTCTTT
>TRBJ2-1|TRBV7-2|.|TRBD1
CASRSGDRVSNEQFF
TGTGCCAGCCGCTCGGGGGACAGGGTTTCGAATGAGCAGTTCTTC
>TRBJ1-4|TRBV7-2|.|.
CASSLGFGKGLFNEKLFF
TGTGCCAGCAGCTTAGGATTTGGGAAGGGACTTTTTAATGAAAAACTGTTTTTT
>TRBJ1-1|TRBV5-1|.|TRBD1
CASRQGSTEAFF
TGCGCCAGCCGACAGGGGAGTACTGAAGCTTTCTTT
>TRBJ2-2|TRBV4-2|.|.
CACSQVRGTNTGELFF
TGTGCCTGCAGCCAAGTTCGAGGGACCAACACCGGGGAGCTGTTTTTT
>TRBJ1-5|TRBV5-6|.|.
CASSLRGTWHF
TGTGCCAGCAGCTTGAGGGGGACTTGGCATTTT
>TRBJ1-4|TRBV7-9|.|.
CASSSIRGGKLFF
TGTGCCAGCAGCTCCATCAGGGGCGGAAAACTGTTTTTT
>TRBJ1-1|TRBV27|few|TRBD1
CASGRGKWTEAFF
TGTGCCAGCGGCAGGGGGAAGTGGACTGAAGCTTTCTTT
>TRBJ2-6|TRBV7-9|.|.
CASSPQGLSGANVRTF
TGTGCCAGCAGCCCGCAAGGGCTTTCTGGGGCCAACGTCCGGACTTTC
>TRBJ1-1|TRBV15|.|.
CATSRNRAGINTEAFF
TGTGCCACCAGCAGGAACAGGGCAGGGATAAACACTGAAGCTTTCTTT
>TRBJ2-7|TRBV20-1|many|TRBD2
CSAGTPGLASYEQYF
TGCAGTGCCGGAACCCCGGGACTAGCTTCCTACGAGCAGTACTTC
>TRBJ2-1|TRBV5-5|.|.
CASGRDSQNEQFF
TGTGCCAGCGGCAGGGACTCCCAGAATGAGCAGTTCTTC
>TRBJ2-5|TRBV20-1|few|TRBD2
CSASSAGVKETQYF
TGCAGTGCTAGTTCAGCGGGGGTAAAAGAGACCCAGTACTTC
>TRBJ2-5|TRBV20-1|.|.
CSASLGIPETQYF
TGCAGTGCTAGTCTAGGGATCCCAGAGACCCAGTACTTC
>TRBJ2-7|TRBV4-1|few|.
CASSQVANSYEQYF
TGCGCCAGCAGCCAAGTAGCAAATTCCTACGAGCAGTACTTC
>TRBJ2-7|TRBV5-1|.|TRBD1
CASSLGQAPYSYEQYF
TGCGCCAGCAGCTTAGGACAGGCTCCCTACTCCTACGAGCAGTACTTC
>TRBJ2-1|TRBV20-1|.|.
CSKGIRKSGVHNEQFF
TGCAGTAAGGGGATCCGGAAGTCCGGCGTCCACAATGAGCAGTTCTTC
>TRBJ1-6|TRBV4-1|.|.
CASSRTENYNSPLHF
TGCGCCAGCAGCCGGACGGAAAATTATAATTCACCCCTCCACTTT
>TRBJ2-5|TRBV20-1|.|.
CSALEMVGQETQYF
TGCAGTGCGTTAGAGATGGTCGGCCAAGAGACCCAGTACTTC
>TRBJ2-3|TRBV29-1|few|.
CSVEWRERSTDTQYF
TGCAGCGTTGAATGGAGGGAGAGGAGCACAGATACGCAGTATTTT
>TRBJ1-5|TRBV20-1|.|.
CSASRQRNQPQHF
TGCAGTGCTAGTAGGCAACGCAATCAGCCCCAGCATTTT
>TRBJ1-4|TRBV29-1|.|.
CSVERGQEKGIFYEKLFF
TGCAGCGTTGAACGGGGGCAGGAAAAGGGGATCTTTTATGAAAAACTGTTTTTT
>TRBJ2-1|TRBV24-1|.|TRBD2
CATSDPRIAAGVANEQFF
TGTGCCACCAGTGATCCCCGTATAGCCGCGGGGGTGGCCAATGAGCAGTTCTTC
>TRBJ1-1|TRBV2|.|.
CASSDSTNRGRANTEAFF
TGTGCCAGCAGTGATTCCACGAATCGGGGGCGGGCGAACACTGAAGCTTTCTTT
>TRBJ2-1|TRBV7-3|few|.
CASSPRLAVSYNEQFF
TGTGCCAGCAGCCCCCGCTTAGCGGTCTCCTACAATGAGCAGTTCTTC
>TRBJ2-5|TRBV20-1|few|TRBD1
CSAHRGRETQYF
TGCAGTGCACACAGGGGTCGTGAGACCCAGTACTTC
>TRBJ1-2|TRBV29-1|.|.
CSVEVFGGPLYGYTF
TGCAGCGTTGAAGTGTTCGGGGGGCCCCTCTATGGCTACACCTTC
>TRBJ1-1|TRBV20-1|once|.
CSAGNPNTEAFF
TGCAGTGCCGGGAATCCGAACACTGAAGCTTTCTTT
>TRBJ2-7|TRBV6-6|.|TRBD2
CVAGRGLYEQYF
TGTGTGGCGGGGAGGGGTCTCTACGAGCAGTACTTC
>TRBJ1-1|TRBV7-3|.|.
CASSLNVGPSGTEAFF
TGTGCCAGCAGCTTAAATGTAGGTCCCAGCGGGACTGAAGCTTTCTTT
>TRBJ2-3|TRBV20-1|few|.
CSVLRGTDTQYF
TGCAGTGTCCTGAGGGGCACAGATACGCAGTATTTT
>TRBJ1-2|TRBV14|few|.
CASSQDLSRGGYTF
TGTGCCAGCAGCCAAGATTTAAGTCGCGGTGGCTACACCTTC
>TRBJ1-4|TRBV20-1|.|.
CSAPEGGNEKLFF
TGCAGTGCCCCGGAGGGGGGGAATGAAAAACTGTTTTTT
>TRBJ1-6|TRBV20-1|.|.
CSALSSYNSPLHF
TGCAGTGCCTTGAGCTCCTATAATTCACCCCTCCACTTT
>TRBJ2-5|TRBV10-3|.|.
CAISGSIARETQYF
TGTGCCATCTCCGGCTCGATCGCTAGGGAGACCCAGTACTTC
>TRBJ2-5|TRBV28|.|.
CASSLSGSAETQYF
TGTGCCAGCAGTTTATCGGGGAGCGCGGAGACCCAGTACTTC
>TRBJ2-7|TRBV5-1|.|.
CASSAPSDEQYF
TGCGCCAGCAGCGCGCCCAGCGACGAGCAGTACTTC